Shown below are 13 T cell receptor beta chains from a single sample sequenced in a study of radiotherapy plus CTLA-4 blockade in lung cancer. The method was immunoSEQ multiplex PCR; TCRdb's version includes in-frame clones alone and lacks a portion of them. Of 9,500 to 15,000 clones listed, under 90% are singletons. Specimen: peripheral blood, collected from a patient treated with radiotherapy plus ipilimumab. These TCRs come from a human donor with non-small cell lung cancer that progressed on radiotherapy plus ipilimumab.

This chain connects TRBV19 to TRBJ2-7, with TRBD1 identical over 8 bases. The CDR3 contains 14 residues. The J segment lost 5 bases and the V segment lost 3 bases, leaving 6 bases of the junction unmatched. CDR1 is LNHDA, CDR2 SQIVND, per germline (reference sequence). The CDR3 DNA reads as TGTGCCAGTAGTATCAGGGGGCGTTTGGACGAGCAGTACTTC. Translation: CASSIRGRLDEQYF. The full variable domain, completed using reference TRBV19 and TRBJ2-7, is DGGITQSPKYLFRKEGQNVTLSCEQNLNHDAMYWYRQDPGQGLRLIYYSQIVNDFQKGDIAEGYSVSREKKESFPLTVTSAQKNPTAFYLCASSIRGRLDEQYFGPGTRLTVT.

V is TRBV7-5 and J is TRBJ1-5. TRBV7-5 constitutes a pseudogene. This CDR3 spans 19 amino acids. The chain's CDR3 is CARSLVEGFPPWSNQPQHF. CDR3 DNA: TGTGCCAGAAGCTTAGTCGAGGGGTTCCCCCCGTGGAGCAATCAGCCCCAGCATTTT.

The V gene is TRBV6-5, the J gene TRBJ2-7, with 9 bases matching TRBD1. J was trimmed by 2 bases and V by 3 bases; bases with no gene match: 5. CDR1 MNHEY and CDR2 SVGAGI come from the germline V gene. This CDR3 has 15 residues. The CDR3 is CASSYRDRVTYEQYF. The DNA for the CDR3 is TGTGCCAGCAGTTATCGGGACAGGGTAACCTACGAGCAGTACTTC.

The rearrangement uses TRBV7-9 and TRBJ2-5; 12 bases are a match to TRBD2. The trim removed 2 bases at V and 4 bases at J, leaving 5 bases unmatched. CDR3 length: 16 amino acids. Germline values: CDR1 SEHNR, CDR2 FQNEAQ (reference sequence). Written as DNA, the CDR3 is TGTGCCAGCAGCTTAATTCTAGCGGGGGGGCGAGAGACCCAGTACTTC. It translates to CASSLILAGGRETQYF.

The V call is TRBV7-8, the J call TRBJ1-4; a weak D match, TRBD1 (6 bases). Germline-derived CDR1 and CDR2 are SGHVS and FQNEAQ. CDR3 size: 19 residues. Trimming pared 1 base from V and 10 bases from J, leaving 28 bases between. The CDR3 nucleotides are TGTGCCAGCAGCTTAGATAAGGGGAGACAGGCCACCGGCGGGGGAAAACTGTTTTTT. Protein sequence: CASSLDKGRQATGGGKLFF.

This clone has a handful of counts. The V gene is TRBV10-2, the J gene TRBJ2-3; D possibly uses TRBD1 or TRBD2 (7 bases each). Germline CDR1 is WSHSY and CDR2 is SAAADI. There are 14 residues in the CDR3. V was clipped by 7 bases and J by 2 bases, with 13 bases between them. The CDR3, as DNA: TGCGCCAGCATCCAGGGGGGGCTCACAGATACGCAGTATTTT. This sequence encodes CASIQGGLTDTQYF.

This chain uses TRBV19 with TRBJ2-1; TRBD2 matches at 14 bases. V lost 6 bases to trimming and J lost 7 bases; unmatched junction nucleotides: 11. Germline CDR1 and CDR2: LNHDA and SQIVND (reference sequence). The CDR3 runs 17 residues. The CDR3 loop is CASSGTSGGVGWNEQFF. The DNA for the CDR3 is TGTGCCAGTAGCGGGACTAGCGGGGGCGTAGGTTGGAATGAGCAGTTCTTC. Looking up the rest from reference TRBV19 and TRBJ2-1 gives the full variable domain: DGGITQSPKYLFRKEGQNVTLSCEQNLNHDAMYWYRQDPGQGLRLIYYSQIVNDFQKGDIAEGYSVSREKKESFPLTVTSAQKNPTAFYLCASSGTSGGVGWNEQFFGPGTRLTVL.

The chain has TRBV28 and TRBJ1-2, with 7 nucleotides matching TRBD1. Germline V CDR1 and CDR2: MDHEN, SYDVKM. With 5 bases clipped from V and 4 bases from J, the junction kept 10 bases outside the gene matches. CDR3 size: 15 residues. The CDR3 region has the DNA TGTGCCAGCAGTACAACATCCGACAGGGTCTATGGCTACACCTTC. It encodes CASSTTSDRVYGYTF.

There are a few counts of this clone. CDR3 in amino acids: CASSVSPYEQYF. In nucleotides, the CDR3 is TGTGCCAGCAGTGTGAGCCCTTACGAGCAGTACTTC. The chain couples TRBV27 to TRBJ2-7; D gene ambiguous. The CDR3 is made up of 12 amino acids. V gave up 5 bases and J gave up 4 bases, with 9 bases separating them. Germline V CDR1 and CDR2: MNHEY, SMNVEV (reference sequence).

The chain joins TRBV9 to TRBJ1-3; tentative D call: TRBD1 (5 bases). V was pared by 0 bases and J by 0 bases, with 16 bases between. The germline gives CDR1 SGDLS, CDR2 YYNGEE. This CDR3 has 18 amino acids. CDR3 region: CASSVAGAGTSSGNTIYF. CDR3 DNA: TGTGCCAGCAGCGTAGCTGGGGCAGGGACGAGCTCTGGAAACACCATATATTTT.

The rearrangement joins TRBV2 to TRBJ1-3; weak D call: TRBD1 (5 bases). There are 14 residues in the CDR3. Germline V CDR1 and CDR2: SNHLY, FYNNEI. Trimming took off 4 bases at V and 2 bases at J, with 9 bases between the two ends. CDR3 amino acids: CASSAGRAGNTIYF. In nucleotides, the CDR3 is TGTGCCAGCAGTGCGGGCAGGGCTGGAAACACCATATATTTT.

The chain couples TRBV27 to TRBJ2-7; TRBD2 matches at 9 bases. Losses at the gene ends were 3 bases for V and 3 bases for J; bases not matched to a gene: 6. This CDR3 comprises 15 residues. The germline V gene has CDR1 MNHEY and CDR2 SMNVEV (reference sequence). DNA of the CDR3: TGTGCCAGCAGTTTCGGGCGGGGGGGTAACTACGAGCAGTACTTC. Protein product: CASSFGRGGNYEQYF.

This clone came up once. The rearrangement joins TRBV2 to TRBJ2-7; TRBD1 agrees at 7 bases. Germline lookup yields CDR1 SNHLY and CDR2 FYNNEI. The CDR3 totals 13 residues. V was pared by 7 bases and J by 1 base, with 4 bases of the junction left unmatched. CDR3 amino acids: CASNWDSSYEQYF. The CDR3 region has the DNA TGTGCCAGCAATTGGGACAGTTCCTACGAGCAGTACTTC.